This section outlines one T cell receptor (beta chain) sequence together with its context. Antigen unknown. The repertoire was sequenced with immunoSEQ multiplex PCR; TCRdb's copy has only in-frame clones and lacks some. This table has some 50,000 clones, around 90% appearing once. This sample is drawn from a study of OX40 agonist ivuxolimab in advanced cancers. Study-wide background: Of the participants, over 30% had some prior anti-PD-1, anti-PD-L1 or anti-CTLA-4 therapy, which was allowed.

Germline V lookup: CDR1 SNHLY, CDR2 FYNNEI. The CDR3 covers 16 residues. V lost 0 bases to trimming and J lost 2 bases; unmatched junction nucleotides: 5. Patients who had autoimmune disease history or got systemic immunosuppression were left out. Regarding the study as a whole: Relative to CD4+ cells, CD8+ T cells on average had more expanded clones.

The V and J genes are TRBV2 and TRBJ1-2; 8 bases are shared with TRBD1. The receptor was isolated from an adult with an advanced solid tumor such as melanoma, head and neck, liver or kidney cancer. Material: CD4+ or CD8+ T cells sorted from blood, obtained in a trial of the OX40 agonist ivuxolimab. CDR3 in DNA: TGTGCCAGCAGTGAAGCCGGCCAGGGGGCGAACTATGGCTACACCTTC. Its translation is CASSEAGQGANYGYTF.